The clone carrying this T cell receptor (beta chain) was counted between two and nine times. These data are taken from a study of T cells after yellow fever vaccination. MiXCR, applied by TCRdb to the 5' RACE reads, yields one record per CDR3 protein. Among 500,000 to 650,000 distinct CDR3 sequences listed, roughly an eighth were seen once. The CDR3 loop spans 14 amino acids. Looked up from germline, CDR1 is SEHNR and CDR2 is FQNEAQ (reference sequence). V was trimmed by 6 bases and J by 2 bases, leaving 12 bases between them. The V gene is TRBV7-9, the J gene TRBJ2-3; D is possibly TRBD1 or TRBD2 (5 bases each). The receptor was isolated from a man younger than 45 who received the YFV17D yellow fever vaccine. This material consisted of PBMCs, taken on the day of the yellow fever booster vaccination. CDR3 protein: CASRRDGTTDTQYF. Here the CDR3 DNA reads TGTGCCAGCAGAAGGGACGGAACCACAGATACGCAGTATTTT. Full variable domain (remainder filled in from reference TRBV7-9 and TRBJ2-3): DTGVSQNPRHKITKRGQNVTFRCDPISEHNRLYWYRQTLGQGPEFLTYFQNEAQLEKSRLLSDRFSAERPKGSFSTLEIQRTEQGDSAMYLCASRRDGTTDTQYFGPGTRLTVL.